This T cell receptor beta chain was identified in a study of T-cell memory formation after mild COVID-19. Study findings and constraints: Later expanders leaned CD4+, whereas clones that contracted between day 15 and 85 were balanced CD4/CD8.

The CDR3 has 16 residues. Germline CDR1 KGHDR, CDR2 SFDVKD. V was clipped by 3 bases and J by 9 bases, with 23 bases between them. As for this clonotype: As yet, its antigen is unknown.

In TCRdb, the 5' RACE reads were re-called with MiXCR into one record per CDR3 protein. The sample has 400,000 to 550,000 distinct CDR3 sequences, roughly 23% seen once; the top ten hold about an eighth. The chain links TRBV24-1 to TRBJ2-7; D is possibly TRBD1 (6 bases). The TCR comes from an adult woman who had mild COVID-19 (a few samples of this study predate the infection). Cell type and time point are not known. Specimen: PBMCs or a T cell subset sorted from them (not recorded which). The CDR3 nucleotides read TGTGCCACCAGTGATCCTGCGACGGGACACGTTATCGGGCAGTACTTC. Protein: CATSDPATGHVIGQYF.